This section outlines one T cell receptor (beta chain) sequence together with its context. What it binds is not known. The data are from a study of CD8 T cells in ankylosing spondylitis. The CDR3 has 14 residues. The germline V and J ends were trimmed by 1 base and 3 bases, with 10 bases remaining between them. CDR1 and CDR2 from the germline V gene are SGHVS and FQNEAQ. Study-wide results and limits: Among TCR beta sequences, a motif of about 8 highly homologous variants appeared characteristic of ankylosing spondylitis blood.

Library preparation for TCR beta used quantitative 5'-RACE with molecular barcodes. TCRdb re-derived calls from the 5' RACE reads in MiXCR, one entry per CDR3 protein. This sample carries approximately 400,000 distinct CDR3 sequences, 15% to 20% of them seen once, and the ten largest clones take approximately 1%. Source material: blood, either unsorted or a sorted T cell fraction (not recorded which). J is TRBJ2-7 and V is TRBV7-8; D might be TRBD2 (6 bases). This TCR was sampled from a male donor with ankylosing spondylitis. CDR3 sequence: CASSLGGKNYEQYF. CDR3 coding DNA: TGTGCCAGCAGCTTAGGCGGGAAGAACTACGAGCAGTACTTC.